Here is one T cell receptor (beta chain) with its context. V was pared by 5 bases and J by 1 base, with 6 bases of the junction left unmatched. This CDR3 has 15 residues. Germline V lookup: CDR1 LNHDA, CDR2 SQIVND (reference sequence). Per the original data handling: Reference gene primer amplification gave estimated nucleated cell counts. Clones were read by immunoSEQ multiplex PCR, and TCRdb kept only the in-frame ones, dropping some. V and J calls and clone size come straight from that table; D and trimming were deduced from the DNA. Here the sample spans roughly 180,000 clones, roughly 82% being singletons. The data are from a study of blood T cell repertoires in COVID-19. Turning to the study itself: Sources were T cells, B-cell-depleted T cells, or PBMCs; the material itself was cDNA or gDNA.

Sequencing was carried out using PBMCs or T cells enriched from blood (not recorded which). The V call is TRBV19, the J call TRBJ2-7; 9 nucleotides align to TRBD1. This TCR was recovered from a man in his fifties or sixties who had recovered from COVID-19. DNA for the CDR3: TGTGCCAGTAGTTTGGACAGGGGTATATCCTACGAGCAGTACTTC. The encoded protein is CASSLDRGISYEQYF.